Detailed here is one T cell receptor beta chain. The sample belongs to a study of brain T cells in children with intractable seizures. Sequencing was limited to surgery cases with top T cell transcript signatures in brain tissue. Clones were read by immunoSEQ multiplex PCR, and TCRdb kept only the in-frame ones, dropping some. The top ten clones hold approximately 0.37% of a sample with roughly 69,000 clones, 95% to 97% of them seen once. The CDR3 covers 15 residues. The V segment lost 5 bases and the J segment 1 base; nucleotides outside the gene matches: 3. CDR1 is SGHNT and CDR2 is YENEEA in the germline V gene.

V usage is TRBV11-3 and J usage is TRBJ2-2; the match to TRBD1 covers 8 bases. This sequence originates from a boy younger than two with focal cortical dysplasia and intractable seizures. The sequences come from peripheral blood, collected at surgery. Here the CDR3 reads CASSPGTGNTGELFF. CDR3 DNA sequence: TGTGCCAGCAGCCCCGGGACAGGGAACACCGGGGAGCTGTTTTTT. The full variable domain, in which reference TRBV11-3 and TRBJ2-2 provide the parts outside the CDR3, is EAGVVQSPRYKIIEKKQPVAFWCNPISGHNTLYWYLQNLGQGPELLIRYENEEAVDDSQLPKDRFSAERLKGVDSTLKIQPAELGDSAVYLCASSPGTGNTGELFFGEGSRLTVL.